This is a list of T cell receptor beta chains from one sample in a study of blood T cell repertoires in COVID-19. TCRdb's table, derived via immunoSEQ multiplex PCR, lists solely in-frame clones and lacks some. The sample shows fewer than 150,000 clones, about four fifths of them seen only once. The specimen sequenced was peripheral blood. These receptors all stem from a human donor in a cohort sampled during active COVID-19. Both conserved end residues are part of each CDR3. The order of the fields is V gene, J gene, clone size, D gene, CDR3 DNA, CDR3 protein. D genes are given only for firm matches. Clone size is given for some rows only: seen once, a few or many times, or a class if the clone is expanded.

TRBV2,TRBJ1-3,-,TRBD1,TGTGCCAGCAGTGCCTACAGGGGGCTTGGAAACACCATATATTTT,CASSAYRGLGNTIYF
TRBV6-5,TRBJ2-3,-,-,TGTGCCCTCCGGAGGGACGACAGCACAGATACGCAGTATTTT,CALRRDDSTDTQYF
TRBV10-3,TRBJ1-5,-,TRBD1,TGTGCCATCAGCCGGGACAGTAGAAGTCAGCCCCAGCATTTT,CAISRDSRSQPQHF
TRBV5-4,TRBJ2-5,once,-,TGTGCCAGCAGCTCTACTACAGGGCTGGCAGAGACCCAGTACTTC,CASSSTTGLAETQYF
TRBV18,TRBJ1-1,-,TRBD1,TGTGCCAGCTCACCGCCTACCGGGACAGGGAACACTGAAGCTTTCTTT,CASSPPTGTGNTEAFF
TRBV7-3,TRBJ2-3,-,TRBD2,TGTGCCAGCAGCCCGGGACTAGCGGGTCTCGATACGCAGTATTTT,CASSPGLAGLDTQYF
TRBV14,TRBJ2-3,few,TRBD2,TGTGCCAGCAGCCGCACGATCGTAGCGGGGGGGCCCTCAGATACGCAGTATTTT,CASSRTIVAGGPSDTQYF
TRBV27,TRBJ1-2,-,TRBD1,TGTGCCAGCAGGAAAAAGACCGGGACAGGGATCTATGGCTACACCTTC,CASRKKTGTGIYGYTF
TRBV19,TRBJ2-1,-,TRBD2,TGTGCCAGTGGCGGGGGGGCCACCTACAATGAGCAGTTCTTC,CASGGGATYNEQFF
TRBV4-1,TRBJ2-7,-,TRBD2,TGCGCCAGCAGCCAAGATCAGGCGGGGGGTTTTTACGAGCAGTACTTC,CASSQDQAGGFYEQYF
TRBV6-5,TRBJ1-1,-,-,TGTGCCAGCAGTACAGGGCCCACTGAAGCTTTCTTT,CASSTGPTEAFF
TRBV5-4,TRBJ2-7,-,-,TGTGCCAGCAGCTTGGAACAGGCGAATTCCTACGAGCAGTACTTC,CASSLEQANSYEQYF
TRBV9,TRBJ1-2,-,-,TGTGCCAGCAGCGACAGGGTAACGAGTCCTGGCTACACCTTC,CASSDRVTSPGYTF
TRBV30,TRBJ2-7,-,-,TGTGCCTGGAGTGTAACCGTCGAAAGGGGGGGCGACGAGCAGTACTTC,CAWSVTVERGGDEQYF
TRBV18,TRBJ1-1,once,TRBD1,TGTGCCAGCTCACAGACCGGGACAGGGGCCACTGAAGCTTTCTTT,CASSQTGTGATEAFF
TRBV7-9,TRBJ1-2,-,-,TGTGCCAGCAGCAAGCTCCAGATTCGACAGGAATCTGGCTACACCTTC,CASSKLQIRQESGYTF
TRBV28,TRBJ2-7,-,TRBD1,TGTGCCAGCAGTTTAGGGCATCCTTACAGGGGAACCACTAATAACTTC,CASSLGHPYRGTTNNF
TRBV7-9,TRBJ2-1,-,-,TGTGCCAGCAGCTTAGGCCTAGCGCAGTACAATGAGCAGTTCTTC,CASSLGLAQYNEQFF
TRBV4-2,TRBJ2-1,-,-,TGTGCCAGCAGCCAAGAGGGTGACAGAAACAATGAGCAGTTCTTC,CASSQEGDRNNEQFF
TRBV6-1,TRBJ2-5,-,TRBD2,TGTGCCAGCAGTGAGAGAGCGGGGGGTGAGACCCAGTACTTC,CASSERAGGETQYF